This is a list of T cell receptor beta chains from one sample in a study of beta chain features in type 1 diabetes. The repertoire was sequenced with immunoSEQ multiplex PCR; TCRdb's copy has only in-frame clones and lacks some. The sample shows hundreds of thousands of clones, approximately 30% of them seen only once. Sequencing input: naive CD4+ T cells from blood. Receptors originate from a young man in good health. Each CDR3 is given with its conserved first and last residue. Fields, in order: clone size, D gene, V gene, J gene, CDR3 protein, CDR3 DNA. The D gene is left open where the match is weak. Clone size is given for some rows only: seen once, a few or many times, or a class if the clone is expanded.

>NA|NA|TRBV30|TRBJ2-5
CASKHGTARSETQYF
TGTGCCTCAAAGCACGGGACGGCGAGGTCCGAGACCCAGTACTTC
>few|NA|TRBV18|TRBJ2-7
CASSTLYEQYF
TGTGCCAGCTCAACACTTTACGAGCAGTACTTC
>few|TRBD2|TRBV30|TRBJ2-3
CAWTPRLAGGGTQYF
TGTGCCTGGACCCCCCGACTAGCGGGAGGTGGTACGCAGTATTTT
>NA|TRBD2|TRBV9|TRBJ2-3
CASSVAQRLAGSDTQYF
TGTGCCAGCAGCGTAGCCCAGCGACTAGCGGGATCAGATACGCAGTATTTT
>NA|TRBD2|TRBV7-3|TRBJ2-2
CASSRLAGNTGELFF
TGTGCCAGCAGCAGACTAGCGGGAAACACCGGGGAGCTGTTTTTT
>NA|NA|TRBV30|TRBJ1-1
CAWRPTGHTEAFF
TGTGCCTGGAGACCGACGGGGCACACTGAAGCTTTCTTT
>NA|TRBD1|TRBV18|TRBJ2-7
CASSPLTGALNYEQYF
TGTGCCAGCTCACCACTCACAGGGGCCCTGAACTACGAGCAGTACTTC
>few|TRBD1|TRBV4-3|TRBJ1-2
CASSLRDRPLYGYTF
TGCGCCAGCAGCCTTAGGGACAGGCCACTTTATGGCTACACCTTC
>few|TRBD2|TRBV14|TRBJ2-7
CASSQEGLATYEQYF
TGTGCCAGCAGCCAAGAGGGACTAGCAACCTACGAGCAGTACTTC
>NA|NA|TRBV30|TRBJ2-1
CAWMPGLTYNEQFF
TGTGCCTGGATGCCGGGACTTACGTACAATGAGCAGTTCTTC
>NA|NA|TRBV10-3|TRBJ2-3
CAISESPQGDTQYF
TGTGCCATCAGTGAGTCGCCTCAGGGAGATACGCAGTATTTT